The 16 T cell receptor beta chains presented below share a single source sample, sequenced in a study of blood T cell repertoires in COVID-19. TCRdb's copy holds only in-frame clones and misses some; the assay was immunoSEQ multiplex PCR. The sample consists of some 48,000 clones, approximately 89% of them appearing once. The sample taken for sequencing was peripheral blood. Receptors originate from a woman aged 80 or over with acute or convalescent COVID-19.

The chain is built from TRBV29-1 and TRBJ2-7; 10 positions match TRBD1. The CDR3 is 13 amino acids. From germline, CDR1 is SQVTM and CDR2 ANQGSEA. With V trimmed by 6 bases and J by 4 bases, 6 bases remained unmatched. In nucleotides, the CDR3 is TGCAGCGTAAGGGACAGGGGTTTGTACGAGCAGTACTTC. Its protein is CSVRDRGLYEQYF.

The chain is built from TRBV3-1 (or the pseudogene TRBV3-2) and TRBJ2-3; 11 bases are shared with TRBD2. V was pared by 4 bases and J by 4 bases, with 10 bases of the junction left unmatched. The CDR3 runs to 17 residues. Germline CDR1 reads LGHDT; CDR2 reads YNNKEL (reference sequence). The CDR3 DNA reads as TGTGCCAGCAGCCCCGGGACTAGCGGTTCACCCCCAGATACGCAGTATTTT. Translation: CASSPGTSGSPPDTQYF.

V usage is TRBV28 and J usage is TRBJ1-4, with D possibly TRBD1 on 6 matching bases. The germline gives CDR1 MDHEN, CDR2 SYDVKM. This CDR3 is 15 amino acids long. V shed 6 bases and J shed 5 bases, with 16 bases lying between them. The CDR3 DNA reads TGTGCCAGCAGGGATACAGGGAGAAAAAATGAAAAACTGTTTTTT. Its protein is CASRDTGRKNEKLFF.

The chain combines TRBV27 with TRBJ2-5, with 8 nucleotides matching TRBD2. The CDR3 has 14 amino acids. With V trimmed by 5 bases and J by 1 base, 3 bases remained unmatched. Germline values: CDR1 MNHEY, CDR2 SMNVEV (reference sequence). The chain's CDR3 is CASSPAGVQETQYF. The CDR3 DNA is TGTGCCAGCAGTCCAGCGGGGGTCCAAGAGACCCAGTACTTC.

The chain recombines TRBV5-1 with TRBJ2-1; TRBD2 matches 10 bases. CDR1 SGHRS and CDR2 YFSETQ come from the germline V gene. The CDR3 contains 18 residues. The ends lost 4 bases at V and 0 bases at J; junction bases unmatched: 10. This CDR3 reads CASSIAGGRVSSYNEQFF. The CDR3 DNA sequence: TGCGCCAGCAGCATAGCGGGGGGTAGAGTTAGCTCCTACAATGAGCAGTTCTTC.

The V call is TRBV19, the J call TRBJ1-1; 8 bases line up with TRBD1. There are 14 residues in the CDR3. Germline-derived CDR1 and CDR2 are LNHDA and SQIVND (reference sequence). With 5 bases clipped from V and 4 bases from J, the junction kept 6 bases outside the gene matches. The chain's CDR3 is CASSPQGAVTEAFF. The CDR3 region has the DNA TGTGCCAGTAGTCCTCAGGGGGCCGTCACTGAAGCTTTCTTT.

The chain recombines TRBV28 with TRBJ1-2; tentative D call: TRBD1 (5 bases). The CDR3 has 14 amino acids. Germline V gene lookup returns CDR1 MDHEN and CDR2 SYDVKM. Trimming took off 6 bases at V and 0 bases at J, with 11 bases between the two ends. CDR3 DNA sequence: TGTGCCAGCAGAGGGGCCCCTCCTAACTATGGCTACACCTTC. The encoded protein is CASRGAPPNYGYTF.

The chain recombines TRBV2 with TRBJ1-4; the match to TRBD1 covers 10 bases. V trimming: 6 bases; J trimming: 7 bases; junction bases outside the gene matches: 2. The CDR3 is 13 amino acids. Germline V gives CDR1 SNHLY, CDR2 FYNNEI. CDR3 coding DNA: TGTGCCAGCAGGGGGACAGGGGTTGAAAAACTGTTTTTT. The encoded protein is CASRGTGVEKLFF.

The rearrangement links TRBV28 to TRBJ1-2; D not resolved. The CDR3 is made up of 15 amino acids. Per the germline V gene, CDR1 is MDHEN and CDR2 is SYDVKM. V gave up 5 bases and J gave up 9 bases, with 22 bases separating them. The CDR3 region is CASSPPRSRGFSYTF. CDR3 coding DNA: TGTGCCAGCAGTCCCCCGCGGAGCCGGGGTTTCAGCTACACCTTC.

The chain links TRBV29-1 to TRBJ1-1, with 12 bases aligning to TRBD1. After removal of 5 bases from V and 2 bases from J, the junction contained 6 bases not matched to a gene. CDR1 is SQVTM and CDR2 is ANQGSEA in the germline V gene. The CDR3 totals 15 residues. The CDR3 DNA is TGCAGCGTTAGACCGGGACAGGGGGCTAACACTGAAGCTTTCTTT. Translated: CSVRPGQGANTEAFF.

The V and J genes are TRBV2 and TRBJ2-1, with 8 bases aligning to TRBD2. V was pared by 8 bases and J by 5 bases, with 5 bases of the junction left unmatched. CDR3 length: 13 amino acids. Germline V lookup: CDR1 SNHLY, CDR2 FYNNEI. This CDR3 reads CASSTGLDNEQFF. For the CDR3, the DNA is TGTGCCAGCTCCACGGGACTAGACAATGAGCAGTTCTTC.

The chain is built from TRBV10-1 and TRBJ2-3; D remains unclear. Germline values: CDR1 WNHNN, CDR2 SYGVQD (reference sequence). This CDR3 has 13 amino acids. Trimming removed 0 bases from V and 2 bases from J, with 3 bases in between. The CDR3 DNA follows: TGCGCCAGCAGTGAGTCCTCCACAGATACGCAGTATTTT. This encodes CASSESSTDTQYF.

The chain couples TRBV24-1 to TRBJ2-1; 11 nucleotides align to TRBD2. Germline assignment: CDR1 KGHDR and CDR2 SFDVKD. The J segment lost 3 bases and the V segment lost 0 bases, leaving 0 bases of the junction unmatched. The CDR3 has 16 amino acids. DNA for the CDR3: TGTGCCACCAGTGATTTGGGGACTAGCGGCTACAATGAGCAGTTCTTC. This codes for CATSDLGTSGYNEQFF.

The chain's CDR3 is CASSLRGGQRNEQFF. The CDR3 nucleotides read TGTGCCAGTAGCCTACGCGGGGGGCAGCGCAATGAGCAGTTCTTC. The chain combines TRBV19 with TRBJ2-1; 8 bases are shared with TRBD2. V shed 6 bases and J 6 bases; nucleotides not matched to a gene: 10. The CDR3 has 15 amino acids. In germline, CDR1 is LNHDA, CDR2 SQIVND (reference sequence). Full variable domain (remainder filled in from reference TRBV19 and TRBJ2-1): DGGITQSPKYLFRKEGQNVTLSCEQNLNHDAMYWYRQDPGQGLRLIYYSQIVNDFQKGDIAEGYSVSREKKESFPLTVTSAQKNPTAFYLCASSLRGGQRNEQFFGPGTRLTVL.

V gene TRBV5-1 combines with J gene TRBJ1-5, with no clear D. Trimming cost V 4 bases and J 0 bases, with 17 bases left between them. CDR3 length: 17 amino acids. The germline V gene encodes CDR1 SGHRS and CDR2 YFSETQ. CDR3 nucleotide sequence: TGCGCCAGCAGCAGAGCATCCTGGTGGTATAGCAATCAGCCCCAGCATTTT. Protein product: CASSRASWWYSNQPQHF. Full variable domain (outside the CDR3, taken from reference TRBV5-1 and TRBJ1-5): KAGVTQTPRYLIKTRGQQVTLSCSPISGHRSVSWYQQTPGQGLQFLFEYFSETQRNKGNFPGRFSGRQFSNSRSEMNVSTLELGDSALYLCASSRASWWYSNQPQHFGDGTRLSIL.

The gene calls are TRBV2 and TRBJ2-7; possible D gene TRBD2, 6 bases. Germline CDR1 and CDR2: SNHLY and FYNNEI. V was pared by 2 bases and J by 0 bases, with 14 bases between. The CDR3 loop spans 16 amino acids. CDR3 region: CASSERVRGSSYEQYF. CDR3 bases: TGTGCCAGCAGTGAAAGGGTGCGGGGTAGCTCCTACGAGCAGTACTTC.